The 28 T cell receptor beta chains below come from one sample, sequenced in a study of blood T cell repertoires in COVID-19. The table came from immunoSEQ multiplex PCR; TCRdb's copy has only in-frame clones and leaves some out. The sample holds over 90,000 clones, 87% seen once. Sequenced input: peripheral blood. These receptors were collected from a human donor in a cohort sampled during active COVID-19.

The chain is built from TRBV7-9 and TRBJ2-5; no reliable D call. Germline V gene sequence: CDR1 SEHNR, CDR2 FQNEAQ (reference sequence). There are 15 residues in the CDR3. V was pared by 5 bases and J by 2 bases, with 15 bases between. The CDR3 loop is CASSLVADSQETQYF. The DNA for the CDR3 is TGTGCCAGCAGCCTCGTGGCAGATTCACAAGAGACCCAGTACTTC. The full variable domain, completed using reference TRBV7-9 and TRBJ2-5, is DTGVSQNPRHKITKRGQNVTFRCDPISEHNRLYWYRQTLGQGPEFLTYFQNEAQLEKSRLLSDRFSAERPKGSFSTLEIQRTEQGDSAMYLCASSLVADSQETQYFGPGTRLLVL.

The CDR3 DNA is TGTGCCAGCACCCTAGGGAGGGGAGACACAGATACGCAGTATTTT. Translated: CASTLGRGDTDTQYF. J is TRBJ2-3 and V is TRBV9, with TRBD2 matching over 7 bases. J gave up 2 bases and V 6 bases, and 9 bases lay outside the gene matches. This CDR3 contains 15 residues. Germline lookup yields CDR1 SGDLS and CDR2 YYNGEE. The entire variable domain, with the rest obtained from reference TRBV9 and TRBJ2-3, is as follows: DSGVTQTPKHLITATGQRVTLRCSPRSGDLSVYWYQQSLDQGLQFLIQYYNGEERAKGNILERFSAQQFPDLHSELNLSSLELGDSALYFCASTLGRGDTDTQYFGPGTRLTVL.

The chain has TRBV7-3 and TRBJ1-1; D may be TRBD1 (5 bases). The CDR3 has 13 residues. The V and J ends lost 4 bases and 1 base respectively, with 7 bases between them. Germline V gene data show CDR1 as SGHTA and CDR2 as FQGTGA. CDR3 protein: CASSYGGNTEAFF. The CDR3 coding sequence is TGTGCCAGCAGCTACGGGGGGAACACTGAAGCTTTCTTT.

This sequence joins TRBV27 and TRBJ2-2; 8 bases line up with TRBD1. V lost 5 bases, J lost 4 bases, and 3 bases stayed unmatched. This CDR3 comprises 14 residues. Germline V gene data show CDR1 as MNHEY and CDR2 as SMNVEV (reference sequence). The CDR3 is CASSTGGFTGELFF. CDR3 DNA sequence: TGTGCCAGCAGTACAGGGGGATTCACCGGGGAGCTGTTTTTT.

The chain has TRBV5-4 and TRBJ1-1, with TRBD1 matching over 9 bases. The CDR3 contains 14 residues. CDR1 SGHNT and CDR2 YYREEE come from the germline V gene (reference sequence). The V gene end was trimmed by 4 bases and the J gene end by 4 bases; junction bases not matched to a gene: 5. The CDR3, as DNA: TGTGCCAGCAGCCGCGGACAGGGGACCACTGAAGCTTTCTTT. Amino acid sequence: CASSRGQGTTEAFF.

The chain recombines TRBV28 with TRBJ2-1; D unresolved. Trimming cost V 6 bases and J 10 bases, with 13 bases left between them. This CDR3 contains 12 residues. In germline, CDR1 is MDHEN, CDR2 SYDVKM. The chain's CDR3 is CASSPRSMEQFF. The CDR3 DNA is TGTGCCAGCAGCCCTAGGAGTATGGAGCAGTTCTTC.

The chain is built from TRBV5-1 and TRBJ2-5; D remains ambiguous. This CDR3 comprises 14 residues. V was trimmed by 1 base and J by 2 bases, leaving 9 bases between them. Germline-derived CDR1 and CDR2 are SGHRS and YFSETQ. CDR3 sequence (DNA): TGCGCCAGCAGCTTGCACCCCACTCAAGAGACCCAGTACTTC. This codes for CASSLHPTQETQYF. The entire variable domain, with the rest obtained from reference TRBV5-1 and TRBJ2-5, is as follows: KAGVTQTPRYLIKTRGQQVTLSCSPISGHRSVSWYQQTPGQGLQFLFEYFSETQRNKGNFPGRFSGRQFSNSRSEMNVSTLELGDSALYLCASSLHPTQETQYFGPGTRLLVL.

The chain is built from TRBV2 and TRBJ2-1; 8 nucleotides line up with TRBD2. CDR3 length: 15 residues. Germline V gives CDR1 SNHLY, CDR2 FYNNEI. Trimming took 5 bases from V and 3 from J; bases not matched to a gene: 6. The CDR3 here is CASSKVAGFYNEQFF. CDR3 bases: TGTGCCAGCAGTAAGGTAGCGGGGTTCTACAATGAGCAGTTCTTC.

This clone was observed a single time. The rearrangement links TRBV30 to TRBJ1-1, with TRBD1 matching 9 bases. The CDR3 totals 14 residues. Germline V gene lookup returns CDR1 GTSNPN and CDR2 SVGIG (reference sequence). After removal of 4 bases from V and 6 bases from J, the junction contained 9 bases not matched to a gene. The CDR3 is CAWNTGTGSAEAFF. The CDR3 region has the DNA TGTGCCTGGAACACAGGGACAGGGAGCGCTGAAGCTTTCTTT.

The chain employs TRBV6-2 or TRBV6-3 and TRBJ1-5, with 7 bases lining up with TRBD1. Germline CDR1 MNHEY, CDR2 SVGEGT. The J segment lost 4 bases and the V segment lost 0 bases, leaving 6 bases of the junction unmatched. The CDR3 length is 16 residues. The DNA of the CDR3 is TGTGCCAGCAGTTACTCCACAGGGGCTGGTAATCAGCCCCAGCATTTT. This sequence encodes CASSYSTGAGNQPQHF.

The chain has TRBV6-5 and TRBJ1-2, with D possibly matching TRBD1 (6 bases). V was trimmed by 0 bases and J by 6 bases, leaving 11 bases between them. The germline V gene encodes CDR1 MNHEY and CDR2 SVGAGI. The CDR3 covers 14 residues. This CDR3 is CASSYSWTAHGYTF. In DNA, the CDR3 is TGTGCCAGCAGTTACTCGTGGACAGCACATGGCTACACCTTC.

V is TRBV5-3 and J is TRBJ1-1; 8 bases line up with TRBD1. TRBV5-3 is an open reading frame whose function is uncertain. The CDR3 sequence is 16 residues long. Germline trimming cut 2 bases from V and 0 bases from J; bases unmatched to any gene: 6. CDR3 region: CARSFFDRGMNTEAFF. CDR3 nucleotides: TGTGCCAGAAGCTTTTTCGACAGGGGAATGAACACTGAAGCTTTCTTT.

The rearrangement links TRBV7-9 to TRBJ1-5, with D perhaps TRBD1 (6 bases). Germline CDR1 reads SEHNR; CDR2 reads FQNEAQ (reference sequence). The CDR3 has 12 residues. V was pared by 7 bases and J by 6 bases, with 10 bases between. CDR3 nucleotide sequence: TGTGCCAGCACGACAGGAAGTCAGCCCCAGCATTTT. Amino acids: CASTTGSQPQHF.

The chain is built from TRBV11-3 and TRBJ2-1; no clear D gene. V gave up 3 bases and J gave up 0 bases, with 6 bases separating them. The CDR3 contains 14 residues. Germline CDR1 and CDR2: SGHNT and YENEEA. The CDR3 loop reads CASSFADSYNEQFF. The CDR3 DNA reads as TGTGCCAGCAGCTTTGCGGACTCCTACAATGAGCAGTTCTTC.

In this sample, this clone turned up once. V is TRBV28 and J is TRBJ1-6; 8 nucleotides agree with TRBD1. The CDR3 is made up of 12 amino acids. V trimming: 7 bases; J trimming: 14 bases; junction bases outside the gene matches: 7. Germline CDR1 reads MDHEN; CDR2 reads SYDVKM. This CDR3 is CASITGGSTLHF. In DNA, the CDR3 is TGTGCCAGCATCACAGGGGGTTCGACCCTCCACTTT.

The CDR3 DNA reads TGTGCCAGCAGACTCACCGGGACAGAGACTGGGGCCAACGTCCTGACTTTC. Translation: CASRLTGTETGANVLTF. The chain has TRBV28 and TRBJ2-6, with 7 bases lining up with TRBD1. The CDR3 spans 17 residues. The germline gives CDR1 MDHEN, CDR2 SYDVKM. V dropped 6 bases and J dropped 2; count of bases not matched to a gene: 10.

DNA for the CDR3: TGTGCCTGGAGTTCCGGGACAGGGGCCTACGAGCAGTACTTC. As protein: CAWSSGTGAYEQYF. V is TRBV30 and J is TRBJ2-7, with 10 bases aligning to TRBD1. The CDR3 has 14 residues. Losses at the gene ends were 2 bases for V and 2 bases for J; bases not matched to a gene: 3. Germline CDR1 and CDR2: GTSNPN and SVGIG (reference sequence).

The CDR3 bases are TGCGCCAGCAGCCTGACTAGCGCTAGCACAGATACGCAGTATTTT. It yields the protein CASSLTSASTDTQYF. The chain has TRBV5-1 and TRBJ2-3; 8 bases align to TRBD2. CDR1 SGHRS and CDR2 YFSETQ come from the germline V gene. Trimming at V came to 4 bases and at J to 0 bases, leaving 4 bases not matched to a gene. The CDR3 spans 15 residues.

With respect to this clone: Germline and junction disagree at one end, which may indicate a read error. This same CDR3 is encoded by further DNA sequences in the sample. This chain uses TRBV4-3 with TRBJ2-7; 13 nucleotides align to TRBD2. Per the germline V gene, CDR1 is LGHNA and CDR2 is YSLEER. The CDR3 consists of 20 residues. As DNA, the CDR3 is TGCGCCAGCAGCCAAGCAGCTGCGACTAGCGGGGGGACCATCTCCTACGAACAGTACTTC. Protein sequence: CASSQAAATSGGTISYEQYF.

The rearrangement uses TRBV2 and TRBJ1-5; no reliable D call. There are 14 residues in the CDR3. V lost 3 bases and J lost 0, with 6 bases in between. CDR1 and CDR2 from the germline V gene are SNHLY and FYNNEI. The CDR3: CASSDEPSNQPQHF. CDR3 bases: TGTGCCAGCAGTGACGAGCCTAGCAATCAGCCCCAGCATTTT.

The chain has TRBV3-1 (or the pseudogene TRBV3-2) and TRBJ2-5, with TRBD2 identical over 8 bases. V shed 6 bases, J shed 4 bases, and the junction held 10 bases outside the gene matches. This CDR3 has 15 amino acids. Germline V CDR1 and CDR2: LGHDT, YNNKEL (reference sequence). The CDR3, as DNA: TGTGCCAGCAGTCCAACGGGACTAGTAGGAGAGACCCAGTACTTC. This encodes CASSPTGLVGETQYF.

This clone was seen a single time. V usage is TRBV18 and J usage is TRBJ2-2, with 10 nucleotides matching TRBD2. From germline, CDR1 is KGHSH and CDR2 LQKENI. Trimming cost V 6 bases and J 4 bases; bases outside gene matches: 8. There are 16 residues in the CDR3. In DNA form, the CDR3 reads TGTGCCAGCTCGCCCGAGCGGGGGGGCCTCACCGGGGAGCTGTTTTTT. This codes for CASSPERGGLTGELFF. The variable domain in full, completed from reference TRBV18 and TRBJ2-2, reads NAGVMQNPRHLVRRRGQEARLRCSPMKGHSHVYWYRQLPEEGLKFMVYLQKENIIDESGMPKERFSAEFPKEGPSILRIQQVVRGDSAAYFCASSPERGGLTGELFFGEGSRLTVL.

This clone turned up a few times. This sequence joins TRBV12-3 or TRBV12-4 and TRBJ1-1; 9 bases line up with TRBD1. With 5 bases clipped from V and 8 bases from J, the junction kept 3 bases outside the gene matches. The CDR3 is 12 amino acids. The CDR3, as DNA: TGTGCCAGCAGTCTCGGGACAGGGGAAGCTTTCTTT. Protein sequence: CASSLGTGEAFF.

The chain combines TRBV27 with TRBJ1-6; the D is unclear. CDR1 is MNHEY and CDR2 is SMNVEV in the germline V gene (reference sequence). The CDR3 loop spans 13 amino acids. Deletions cut 3 bases from V and 9 bases from J, with 9 bases between. CDR3 in DNA: TGTGCCAGCAGTTTCGGGGATTTTTCACCCCTCCACTTT. This gives the protein CASSFGDFSPLHF.

The chain employs TRBV7-9 and TRBJ1-2, with D possibly matching TRBD1 (6 bases). Trimming left V 4 bases short and J 5 bases short, with 8 bases between. The CDR3 loop spans 12 amino acids. Germline CDR1 reads SEHNR; CDR2 reads FQNEAQ (reference sequence). The CDR3, as DNA: TGTGCCAGCAGCTGGACAGAATATGGCTACACCTTC. Its translation is CASSWTEYGYTF. The whole variable domain, remainder taken from reference TRBV7-9 and TRBJ1-2, is DTGVSQNPRHKITKRGQNVTFRCDPISEHNRLYWYRQTLGQGPEFLTYFQNEAQLEKSRLLSDRFSAERPKGSFSTLEIQRTEQGDSAMYLCASSWTEYGYTFGSGTRLTVV.

V is TRBV6-2 or TRBV6-3 and J is TRBJ2-7; TRBD2 matches at 9 bases. Germline CDR1 is MNHEY and CDR2 is SVGEGT. The CDR3 totals 15 residues. V was pared by 2 bases and J by 6 bases, with 8 bases of the junction left unmatched. Here the CDR3 reads CASSYPGTSIREQYF. The CDR3 DNA reads as TGTGCCAGCAGTTACCCCGGGACTAGCATCCGCGAGCAGTACTTC.

This clone was seen a handful of times. This chain links TRBV15 with TRBJ1-1; D is possibly TRBD1 (6 bases). The CDR3 spans 13 residues. The germline gives CDR1 LNHNV, CDR2 YYDKDF (reference sequence). Trimming pared 3 bases from V and 6 bases from J, leaving 11 bases between. The CDR3: CATSRRGGAEAFF. DNA of the CDR3: TGTGCCACCAGCAGGAGGGGGGGTGCTGAAGCTTTCTTT. Supplemented by reference TRBV15 and TRBJ1-1, the full variable domain reads DAMVIQNPRYQVTQFGKPVTLSCSQTLNHNVMYWYQQKSSQAPKLLFHYYDKDFNNEADTPDNFQSRRPNTSFCFLDIRSPGLGDTAMYLCATSRRGGAEAFFGQGTRLTVV.

The chain uses TRBV11-2 and TRBJ1-1; unclear D gene. V lost 5 bases to trimming and J lost 5 bases, with 15 bases between them. Germline V lookup: CDR1 SGHAT, CDR2 FQNNGV. The CDR3 totals 14 residues. The CDR3 sequence is CASSVQRGTTEAFF. The CDR3, as DNA: TGTGCCAGCAGCGTCCAACGGGGAACAACTGAAGCTTTCTTT.